This TCR beta chain was captured in a study of T cells after yellow fever vaccination. The wider study: In the case of low-cell-number fractions, SMART-Seq v4 Ultra Low Input was used for preparation.

Study observations and caveats: Overlap between CD4 and CD8 compartments was detected for a small share of clonotypes. Most clones from primary vaccination resurfaced after the booster (under 97% CD4, around 90% CD8).

Details on this clonotype: Its specificity is not known.

As TCR cDNA was made by 5'RACE template switching, a universal primer site and UMIs were added. TCRdb redid the calling of the 5' RACE reads with MiXCR, one entry per CDR3 protein. The table lists almost 600,000 distinct CDR3 sequences, approximately 12% of them singletons, with about an eighth in the top ten. The sequence was obtained from a man aged 25-40 years who received the YFV17D yellow fever vaccine. Sequenced here: PBMCs, sampled on the day of the yellow fever booster vaccination.

As DNA, the CDR3 is TGTGCCAGCAGTCTTGCCGGGACTACTAACAATGAGCAGTTCTTC. As protein: CASSLAGTTNNEQFF. This sequence joins TRBV28 and TRBJ2-1, with 7 bases lining up with TRBD2. After removal of 5 bases from V and 5 bases from J, the junction contained 9 bases not matched to a gene. This CDR3 region has 15 residues. Germline V gene sequence: CDR1 MDHEN, CDR2 SYDVKM.